The source of this TCR beta chain is a study of beta chain features in type 1 diabetes. Whole-study findings and limits: Shortening that was moderate but significant affected the TCRB CDR3s of Type 1 diabetes patients in all four CD4+ subsets. Individuals with type 1 diabetes displayed fewer insertions and more deletions at VDJ junctions.

This clone was detected a few times. No antigen is known for it. Purity (above 95%) was reached by all sorted populations. Of the isolated RNA, all was reverse transcribed, and so the sequenced material was expressed TCRB transcripts. It was found that naive, central memory and regulatory T cell samples averaged approximately 3.5 million reads. TCRdb keeps only in-frame clones here, not all; method: immunoSEQ multiplex PCR. The sample consists of around 650,000 clones, about an eighth of them appearing once. This CDR3 spans 17 amino acids. This receptor was identified in a man aged 25-45 years with type 1 diabetes. Material: naive CD4+ T cells from blood. The rearrangement uses TRBV21-1 and TRBJ2-3; the table's D call, TRBD2, was not checked against the DNA. TRBV21-1 is marked as a pseudogene. The CDR3 here is CASSNPLVRNCTDTQYF. The CDR3 bases are TGTGCCAGCAGCAATCCCCTCGTGAGGAATTGCACAGATACGCAGTATTTT.